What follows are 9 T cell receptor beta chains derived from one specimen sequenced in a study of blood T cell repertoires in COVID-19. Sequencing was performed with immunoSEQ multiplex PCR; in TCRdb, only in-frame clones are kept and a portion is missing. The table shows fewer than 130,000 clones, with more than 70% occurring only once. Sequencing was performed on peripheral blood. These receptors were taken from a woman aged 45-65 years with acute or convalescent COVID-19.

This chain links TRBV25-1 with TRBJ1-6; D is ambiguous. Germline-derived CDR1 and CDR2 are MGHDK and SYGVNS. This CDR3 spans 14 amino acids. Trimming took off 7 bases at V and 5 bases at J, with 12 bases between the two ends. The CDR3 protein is CASNGYGDNSPLHF. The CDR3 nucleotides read TGTGCCAGCAACGGTTACGGTGATAATTCACCCCTCCACTTT.

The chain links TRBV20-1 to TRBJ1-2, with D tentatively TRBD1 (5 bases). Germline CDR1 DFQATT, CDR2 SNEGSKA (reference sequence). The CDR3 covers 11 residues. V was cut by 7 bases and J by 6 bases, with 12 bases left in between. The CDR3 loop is CSGNRGDGYTF. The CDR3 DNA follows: TGCAGTGGCAACCGGGGGGATGGCTACACCTTC.

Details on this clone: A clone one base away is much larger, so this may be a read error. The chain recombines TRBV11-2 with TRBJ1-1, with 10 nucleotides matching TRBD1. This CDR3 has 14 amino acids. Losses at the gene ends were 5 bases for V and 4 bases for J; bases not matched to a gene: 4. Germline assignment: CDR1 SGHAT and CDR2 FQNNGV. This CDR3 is CASSRGQGITEAFF. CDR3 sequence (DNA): TGTGCCAGCAGCCGGGGACAGGGGATCACTGAAGCTTTCTTT.

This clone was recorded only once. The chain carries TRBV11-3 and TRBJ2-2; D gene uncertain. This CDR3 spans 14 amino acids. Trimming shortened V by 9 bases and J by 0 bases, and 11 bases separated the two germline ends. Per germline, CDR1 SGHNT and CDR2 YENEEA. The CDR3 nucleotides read TGTGCCAGTCAAGCGACTGCGAACACCGGGGAGCTGTTTTTT. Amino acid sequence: CASQATANTGELFF.

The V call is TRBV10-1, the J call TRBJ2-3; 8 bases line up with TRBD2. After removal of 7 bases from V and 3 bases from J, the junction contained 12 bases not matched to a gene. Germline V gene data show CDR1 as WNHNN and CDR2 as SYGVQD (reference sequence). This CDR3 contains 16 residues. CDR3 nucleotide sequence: TGCGCCAGCACCCTGGGACTACTAGCGGTAACAGATACGCAGTATTTT. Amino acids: CASTLGLLAVTDTQYF.

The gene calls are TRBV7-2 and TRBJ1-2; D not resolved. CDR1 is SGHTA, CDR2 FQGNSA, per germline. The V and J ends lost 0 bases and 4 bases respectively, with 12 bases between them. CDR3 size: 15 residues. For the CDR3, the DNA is TGTGCCAGCAGCTTAGCGGCCCGTGGGCCCTATGGCTACACCTTC. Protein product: CASSLAARGPYGYTF.

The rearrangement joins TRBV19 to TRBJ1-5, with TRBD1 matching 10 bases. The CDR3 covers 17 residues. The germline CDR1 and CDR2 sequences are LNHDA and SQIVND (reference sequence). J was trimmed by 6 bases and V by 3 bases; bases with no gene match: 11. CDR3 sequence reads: CASSIAGTGDRIQPQHF. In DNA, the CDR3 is TGTGCCAGTAGTATTGCCGGGACAGGGGACAGAATTCAGCCCCAGCATTTT.

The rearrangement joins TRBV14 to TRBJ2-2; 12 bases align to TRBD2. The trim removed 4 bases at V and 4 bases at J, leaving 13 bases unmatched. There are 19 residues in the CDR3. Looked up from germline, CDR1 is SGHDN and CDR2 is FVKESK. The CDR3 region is CASSPRLAGAVEITGELFF. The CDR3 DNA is TGTGCCAGCAGCCCCCGACTAGCGGGAGCGGTTGAGATCACCGGGGAGCTGTTTTTT.

The CDR3, as DNA: TGTGCCAGCAGTTATGGAGGAAGCAGAAACTATGGCTACACCTTC. Amino acid sequence: CASSYGGSRNYGYTF. This sequence joins TRBV6-5 and TRBJ1-2; D remains ambiguous. In germline, CDR1 is MNHEY, CDR2 SVGAGI. The CDR3 has 15 amino acids. Trimming removed 3 bases from V and 2 bases from J, with 13 bases in between.